A selection of T cell receptor beta chains follows, all from one sample in a study of cytomegalovirus exposure and HLA in healthy donors. Assay used: immunoSEQ multiplex PCR; TCRdb lists only in-frame clones, some missing. The record lists 70,000 or so clones, of which the ten most abundant hold approximately 2.7%. Sequencing was performed on PBMCs. These receptors all stem from a man aged 35 to 55 in good health and CMV-seronegative. The CDR3 runs from the conserved cysteine through the conserved F or W. A D gene is named only where the DNA matches it firmly.

TRBV6-6,TRBD1,TRBJ2-7,TGTGCCAGCGGCGGGACAGGGGGATCCTACGAGCAGTACTTC,CASGGTGGSYEQYF
TRBV19,NA,TRBJ1-1,TGTGCCAGTAGTACCGGGACAAGCACTGAAGCTTTCTTT,CASSTGTSTEAFF
TRBV20-1,TRBD1,TRBJ2-5,TGCAGTGCCTCAGGGGGAGAGACCCAGTACTTC,CSASGGETQYF
TRBV14,NA,TRBJ2-2,TGTGCCAGCAGCCCAATGTTAGGAGCAAGCGGGGAGCTGTTTTTT,CASSPMLGASGELFF
TRBV18,NA,TRBJ2-7,TGTGCCAGCTCACCACCGGGCGGGAACGAGCAGTACTTC,CASSPPGGNEQYF
TRBV4-1,NA,TRBJ2-3,TGCGCCAGCAGCCAAGGTATGCGGGACAGTATATACGATACGCAGTATTTT,CASSQGMRDSIYDTQYF
TRBV30,TRBD1,TRBJ2-5,TGTGCCTGGAGTGTACTACAGGGGGCCGCTGAGACCCAGTACTTC,CAWSVLQGAAETQYF
TRBV4-1,NA,TRBJ1-3,TGCGCCAGCAGCCAAGGGGAGATTGGAAACACCATATATTTT,CASSQGEIGNTIYF
TRBV21-1,NA,TRBJ1-1,TGTGCCAGCAGCAAGGGGGCGAGGGACACTGAAGCTTTCTTT,CASSKGARDTEAFF
TRBV28,TRBD1,TRBJ1-2,TGTGCCAGCAGTTCGCCGACAGGGGGAGGATTAGGCTACACCTTC,CASSSPTGGGLGYTF
TRBV5-1,NA,TRBJ1-5,TGCGCCAGCAGCCATGCTACAGGGATGAATCAGCCCCAGCATTTT,CASSHATGMNQPQHF
TRBV27,NA,TRBJ2-5,TGTGCCAGCAGTGGAGGAAGACAGGTCGGGGGGGAGACCCAGTACTTC,CASSGGRQVGGETQYF
TRBV7-8,NA,TRBJ2-3,TGTGCCAGCAGCGGCCGACTAGTAAGGTCCTACGATACGCAGTATTTT,CASSGRLVRSYDTQYF
TRBV30,NA,TRBJ2-1,TGTGCCATAGAGTGGGCTCCCGAGCAGTTCTTC,CAIEWAPEQFF
TRBV1,NA,TRBJ2-1,TGCACCAGCAGCCACCAAACTCCGAAAGGGAAGACAGGGGTTATATGGGATGAGCAGTTCTTC,CTSSHQTPKGKTGVIWDEQFF
TRBV7-9,NA,TRBJ2-7,TGTGCCAGCAGCCACAGGACGGACCCCGTGTACGAGCAGTACTTC,CASSHRTDPVYEQYF
TRBV6-1,TRBD1,TRBJ1-1,TGTGCCAGCAGCAGGACAGGGGTGGCCACTGAAGCTTTCTTT,CASSRTGVATEAFF
TRBV10-1,TRBD1,TRBJ2-7,TGCGCCAGCAGCTCCGGGACAGAGACCTACGAGCAGTACTTC,CASSSGTETYEQYF
TRBV30,TRBD1,TRBJ1-3,TGTGCCCAAGGGACAGGGCAACCTGGAAACACCATATATTTT,CAQGTGQPGNTIYF
TRBV10-2,NA,TRBJ1-3,TGCGCCAGCGGGAGGGCCTCTGGAAACACCATATATTTT,CASGRASGNTIYF
TRBV30,TRBD1,TRBJ1-2,TGTGCCTGTTATTTCCGGGACAGAGGGGGCTACACCTTC,CACYFRDRGGYTF